The 25 T cell receptor beta chains below all came from one sample that was sequenced in a study of blood T cell repertoires in COVID-19. Profiled with immunoSEQ multiplex PCR; TCRdb holds only in-frame clones, not every one. The sample records some 97,000 clones, over 75% being singletons. The specimen sequenced was peripheral blood. The origin of the receptors is a human donor in a cohort sampled during active COVID-19.

This rearrangement joins TRBV5-1 to TRBJ2-7, with 12 nucleotides matching TRBD1. The CDR3 loop spans 15 amino acids. The V segment lost 0 bases and the J segment 3 bases; nucleotides outside the gene matches: 1. The germline V gene has CDR1 SGHRS and CDR2 YFSETQ. CDR3 amino acids: CASSLGDRGLYEQYF. The DNA of the CDR3 is TGCGCCAGCAGCTTGGGGGACAGGGGGCTCTACGAGCAGTACTTC. Using reference TRBV5-1 and TRBJ2-7 for the parts outside the CDR3, the full variable domain is KAGVTQTPRYLIKTRGQQVTLSCSPISGHRSVSWYQQTPGQGLQFLFEYFSETQRNKGNFPGRFSGRQFSNSRSEMNVSTLELGDSALYLCASSLGDRGLYEQYFGPGTRLTVT.

V usage is TRBV5-4 and J usage is TRBJ2-2; 7 bases map to TRBD1. V gave up 4 bases and J gave up 0 bases; unmatched junction bases: 9. Germline CDR1 and CDR2: SGHNT and YYREEE (reference sequence). The length of the CDR3 is 17 residues. The CDR3 nucleotides are TGTGCCAGCAGCCCACCACTCACAGGGGCGAACACCGGGGAGCTGTTTTTT. This translates into CASSPPLTGANTGELFF.

The rearrangement joins TRBV2 to TRBJ1-2, with 8 bases lining up with TRBD1. CDR3 length: 13 amino acids. Germline V gives CDR1 SNHLY, CDR2 FYNNEI. J gave up 8 bases and V 2 bases, and 4 bases lay outside the gene matches. CDR3 in DNA: TGTGCCAGCAGTGAAAGACAGGGGAGCGGCTACACCTTC. It translates to CASSERQGSGYTF.

This clone showed up just once. The chain combines TRBV4-3 with TRBJ2-3, with 8 positions matching TRBD2. The germline CDR1 and CDR2 sequences are LGHNA and YSLEER. Trimming removed 0 bases from V and 7 bases from J; junction bases left unmatched: 12. The CDR3 length is 17 residues. CDR3 nucleotides: TGCGCCAGCAGCCAAGATCTCGGCGGGGGGACCTATTATACGCAGTATTTT. Protein product: CASSQDLGGGTYYTQYF.

The V call is TRBV5-4, the J call TRBJ1-2; 7 bases line up with TRBD1. V lost 6 bases to trimming and J lost 4 bases; unmatched junction nucleotides: 6. This CDR3 comprises 13 residues. CDR1 is SGHNT, CDR2 YYREEE, per germline (reference sequence). CDR3 loop: CASKGTAPYGYTF. The CDR3 DNA is TGTGCCAGCAAAGGGACAGCCCCCTATGGCTACACCTTC.

The rearrangement joins TRBV18 to TRBJ1-2; 8 positions match TRBD1. The J segment lost 2 bases and the V segment lost 3 bases, leaving 5 bases of the junction unmatched. There are 15 residues in the CDR3. CDR1 and CDR2 (germline): KGHSH, LQKENI. Written as DNA, the CDR3 is TGTGCCAGCTCACCCGGACAGGGCCACAACTATGGCTACACCTTC. It encodes CASSPGQGHNYGYTF.

This clone was observed a single time. The chain uses TRBV2 and TRBJ1-2; 11 positions agree with TRBD1. Looked up from germline, CDR1 is SNHLY and CDR2 is FYNNEI. Losses at the gene ends were 8 bases for V and 1 base for J; bases not matched to a gene: 0. The CDR3 contains 13 residues. DNA for the CDR3: TGTGCCAGCGGGACAGGGGGTAACTATGGCTACACCTTC. Translation: CASGTGGNYGYTF.

The chain links TRBV6-5 to TRBJ1-1; D is perhaps TRBD1 (5 bases). Germline lookup yields CDR1 MNHEY and CDR2 SVGAGI. CDR3 length equals 13 residues. Trimming took 7 bases from V and 9 from J, leaving 18 bases between them. The CDR3 is CASKVQRGEKAFF. The CDR3 DNA follows: TGTGCCAGCAAGGTCCAAAGGGGTGAAAAAGCTTTCTTT.

This clone was detected many times. The genes are TRBV6-1 and TRBJ2-7; unclear D gene. The CDR3 spans 14 residues. Germline V gene lookup returns CDR1 MNHNS and CDR2 SASEGT. Trimming cost V 3 bases and J 0 bases, with 9 bases left between them. The CDR3 loop is CASSDRWSSYEQYF. As DNA, the CDR3 is TGTGCCAGCAGTGACAGATGGAGCTCCTACGAGCAGTACTTC.

The chain links TRBV7-2 to TRBJ2-5; 9 positions agree with TRBD1. V dropped 1 base and J dropped 4; count of bases not matched to a gene: 10. The CDR3 runs to 17 residues. CDR1 is SGHTA and CDR2 is FQGNSA in the germline V gene. Here the CDR3 reads CASSLVPNRGLGETQYF. The CDR3, as DNA: TGTGCCAGCAGCTTAGTGCCAAACAGGGGGCTGGGAGAGACCCAGTACTTC. Together with reference TRBV7-2 and TRBJ2-5, the CDR3 gives the full variable domain: GAGVSQSPSNKVTEKGKDVELRCDPISGHTALYWYRQSLGQGLEFLIYFQGNSAPDKSGLPSDRFSAERTGGSVSTLTIQRTQQEDSAVYLCASSLVPNRGLGETQYFGPGTRLLVL.

The genes are TRBV18 and TRBJ2-1; 13 bases align to TRBD2. Per the germline V gene, CDR1 is KGHSH and CDR2 is LQKENI. Losses at the gene ends were 3 bases for V and 5 bases for J; bases not matched to a gene: 4. The CDR3 consists of 16 residues. The CDR3 coding sequence is TGTGCCAGCTCACCGAAGGGACTAGCGGGGCACAATGAGCAGTTCTTC. It is translated as CASSPKGLAGHNEQFF.

This clone showed up just once. This chain uses TRBV7-6 with TRBJ2-7; TRBD2 agrees at 10 bases. Germline trimming cut 1 base from V and 0 bases from J; bases unmatched to any gene: 3. This CDR3 is built from 16 residues. CDR1 and CDR2 (germline): SGHVS, FNYEAQ. The CDR3 here is CASSLVPSGSSYEQYF. CDR3 DNA: TGTGCCAGCAGCTTAGTGCCTAGCGGGAGCTCCTACGAGCAGTACTTC.

This sequence joins TRBV9 and TRBJ1-2, with D tentatively TRBD1 (6 bases). Trimming left V 4 bases short and J 7 bases short, with 14 bases between. The germline gives CDR1 SGDLS, CDR2 YYNGEE. This CDR3 is 13 amino acids long. The CDR3 DNA reads TGTGCCAGCAGCCTAGGTGGGGGCTCTGGCTACACCTTC. This encodes CASSLGGGSGYTF.

The rearrangement uses TRBV2 and TRBJ1-5; D call uncertain. The CDR3 is 15 residues long. The germline V and J ends were trimmed by 3 bases and 5 bases, with 14 bases remaining between them. The germline V gene has CDR1 SNHLY and CDR2 FYNNEI. The CDR3, as DNA: TGTGCCAGCAGTGAGGACGGACTAAGTTATCAGCCCCAGCATTTT. It specifies CASSEDGLSYQPQHF.

This chain uses TRBV4-2 with TRBJ2-6, with 7 bases fitting TRBD1. Germline trimming cut 4 bases from V and 0 bases from J; bases unmatched to any gene: 15. The germline V gene encodes CDR1 LGHNA and CDR2 YNFKEQ. The CDR3 is 20 amino acids. This chain's CDR3 is CASSRIQGSLSGSGANVLTF. For the CDR3, the DNA is TGTGCCAGCAGCCGAATACAGGGGTCCCTCTCAGGCTCTGGGGCCAACGTCCTGACTTTC.

This clone was seen a single time. The CDR3 DNA is TGTGCCACCAGTACGGGAGGCTCAGATACGCAGTATTTT. This encodes CATSTGGSDTQYF. The genes are TRBV24-1 and TRBJ2-3, with 7 bases identical to TRBD2. V lost 6 bases and J lost 4; bases outside the gene matches: 3. CDR1 and CDR2 (germline): KGHDR, SFDVKD. This CDR3 is built from 13 residues.

Here the CDR3 reads CASSYSVEIGEQYF. CDR3 in DNA: TGTGCCAGCAGTTACTCGGTAGAAATCGGCGAGCAGTACTTC. The V call is TRBV6-5, the J call TRBJ2-7; unclear D gene. The CDR3 is 14 amino acids. Trimming shortened V by 0 bases and J by 6 bases, and 12 bases separated the two germline ends. The germline gives CDR1 MNHEY, CDR2 SVGAGI.

The CDR3 here is CASSFGTVSGNTIYF. CDR3 sequence (DNA): TGTGCCAGCAGCTTCGGGACAGTCTCTGGAAACACCATATATTTT. This sequence joins TRBV11-2 and TRBJ1-3, with 7 bases lining up with TRBD1. Per the germline V gene, CDR1 is SGHAT and CDR2 is FQNNGV. This CDR3 region has 15 residues. The trim removed 3 bases at V and 0 bases at J, leaving 2 bases unmatched.

The V gene is TRBV2, the J gene TRBJ1-1, with D perhaps TRBD1 (5 bases). Germline V gene data show CDR1 as SNHLY and CDR2 as FYNNEI. Trimming removed 3 bases at V and 0 bases at J, with 5 bases between. The CDR3 length is 13 residues. The CDR3 here is CASSETVNTEAFF. For the CDR3, the DNA is TGTGCCAGCAGTGAGACAGTGAACACTGAAGCTTTCTTT.

This chain links TRBV10-3 with TRBJ1-2; 7 bases agree with TRBD1. The CDR3 has 14 residues. After removal of 6 bases from V and 6 bases from J, the junction contained 10 bases not matched to a gene. In germline, CDR1 is ENHRY, CDR2 SYGVKD. In DNA, the CDR3 is TGTGCCATCAGGAGGGACAGCAACCCGGATGGCTACACCTTC. This gives the protein CAIRRDSNPDGYTF.

The chain is built from TRBV9 and TRBJ2-5; 10 bases line up with TRBD2. Germline-derived CDR1 and CDR2 are SGDLS and YYNGEE. Trimming cost V 5 bases and J 7 bases; bases outside gene matches: 11. The CDR3 is 15 residues long. CDR3 nucleotide sequence: TGTGCCAGCAGTCCCGCGATAGCGGGGGGAGGGACCCAGTACTTC. Residues: CASSPAIAGGGTQYF.

The DNA for the CDR3 is TGCGCCAGCAGCTTTGGACAGAACGCGAATCAGCCCCAGCATTTT. As protein: CASSFGQNANQPQHF. The chain recombines TRBV5-1 with TRBJ1-5, with D maybe TRBD1 (6 bases). The CDR3 is 15 amino acids. Trimming took off 2 bases at V and 4 bases at J, with 13 bases between the two ends. The V gene's germline CDR1 is SGHRS and CDR2 YFSETQ.

The chain has TRBV6-6 and TRBJ2-2; TRBD2 aligns across 9 bases. V was pared by 5 bases and J by 2 bases, with 9 bases of the junction left unmatched. Germline V gene data show CDR1 as MNHNY and CDR2 as SVGAGI (reference sequence). The CDR3 spans 17 residues. Written as DNA, the CDR3 is TGTGCCAGCAGTCGAGAGGGGCTAGCGGGAAACACCGGGGAGCTGTTTTTT. Translating it yields CASSREGLAGNTGELFF.

The chain employs TRBV20-1 and TRBJ1-2, with D unresolved. The V and J ends lost 3 bases and 2 bases respectively, with 16 bases between them. Germline-derived CDR1 and CDR2 are DFQATT and SNEGSKA (reference sequence). The CDR3 runs 15 residues. In DNA, the CDR3 is TGCAGTGCTAGTAGCTTGGAGAATCAAAACTATGGCTACACCTTC. Protein: CSASSLENQNYGYTF.

This chain joins TRBV2 and TRBJ1-4; D gene unclear. Germline V gives CDR1 SNHLY, CDR2 FYNNEI. Trimming shortened V by 4 bases and J by 0 bases, and 9 bases separated the two germline ends. The CDR3 is 15 amino acids. The CDR3 bases are TGTGCCAGCAGTGGGGGAGTCTCAACTAATGAAAAACTGTTTTTT. Translation: CASSGGVSTNEKLFF. Based on the CDR3 plus reference TRBV2 and TRBJ1-4, the full variable domain is EPEVTQTPSHQVTQMGQEVILRCVPISNHLYFYWYRQILGQKVEFLVSFYNNEISEKSEIFDDQFSVERPDGSNFTLKIRSTKLEDSAMYFCASSGGVSTNEKLFFGSGTQLSVL.